What follows are 23 T cell receptor beta chains derived from one specimen sequenced in a study of CD8 T cells in ankylosing spondylitis. TCRdb processed the 5' RACE reads anew with MiXCR; each CDR3 protein has one entry. The repertoire holds over 30,000 distinct CDR3 sequences, with around an eighth as singletons. Sequences were obtained from synovial fluid, either unsorted or a sorted T cell fraction (not recorded which). The receptors were sampled from a male donor with ankylosing spondylitis.

In this sample, this clonotype turned up a few times. The gene calls are TRBV28 and TRBJ1-2, with D possibly matching TRBD1 (5 bases). Trimming cost V 6 bases and J 1 base, with 15 bases left between them. The CDR3 runs to 15 residues. The germline V gene has CDR1 MDHEN and CDR2 SYDVKM. CDR3 coding DNA: TGTGCCAGCAGATATCAGGGAGGAGGTAACTATGGCTACACCTTC. Its translation is CASRYQGGGNYGYTF.

This clonotype was picked up a small number of times. The rearrangement joins TRBV20-1 to TRBJ2-3, with 7 bases matching TRBD2. Germline loops: CDR1 DFQATT, CDR2 SNEGSKA (reference sequence). This CDR3 spans 16 amino acids. Unmatched junction bases numbered 10, after V lost 0 bases and J lost 4 bases. CDR3 loop: CSARDRREGPADTQYF. The CDR3 DNA reads TGCAGTGCTAGAGATAGGAGGGAGGGCCCCGCAGATACGCAGTATTTT.

This clonotype occurred a few times. J is TRBJ2-7 and V is TRBV5-6; TRBD1 matches at 7 bases. The CDR3 totals 12 residues. The V gene's germline CDR1 is SGHDT and CDR2 YYEEEE. V was clipped by 7 bases and J by 10 bases; unmatched bases: 11. The CDR3 here is CASSGQDTLQYF. The CDR3 DNA follows: TGTGCCAGCTCCGGACAGGACACCCTACAGTACTTC.

This sequence joins TRBV7-8 and TRBJ2-7; no clear D gene. Trimming stripped 3 bases from V and 3 bases from J, with 6 bases between. This CDR3 comprises 12 residues. Germline V lookup: CDR1 SGHVS, CDR2 FQNEAQ. The CDR3 spells CASSLLVYEQYF. The CDR3 bases are TGTGCCAGCAGCTTGTTAGTCTACGAGCAGTACTTC.

This clonotype appeared a few times. V and J are TRBV29-1 and TRBJ1-2; no clear D gene. The germline CDR1 and CDR2 sequences are SQVTM and ANQGSEA. The V end was cut by 0 bases, the J end by 5 bases, with 7 bases between. The CDR3 covers 12 residues. CDR3 coding DNA: TGCAGCGTTGAAGAAGGCCTTTATGGCTACACCTTC. This sequence encodes CSVEEGLYGYTF.

The chain links TRBV11-2 to TRBJ2-3; tentative D call: TRBD1 (6 bases). This CDR3 has 16 amino acids. The V and J ends lost 5 bases and 3 bases respectively, with 18 bases between them. The germline V gene encodes CDR1 SGHAT and CDR2 FQNNGV. The CDR3 is CASSTEGQGFTDTQYF. In nucleotides, the CDR3 is TGTGCCAGCAGCACAGAGGGCCAGGGGTTTACAGATACGCAGTATTTT.

V gene TRBV20-1 combines with J gene TRBJ2-3; D is perhaps TRBD2 (7 bases). V lost 6 bases and J 0 bases, leaving 16 bases between the germline ends. CDR3 length: 15 residues. Germline values: CDR1 DFQATT, CDR2 SNEGSKA (reference sequence). The CDR3 nucleotides read TGCAGTGCCTTTCGGGGGGCCTTTAGCACAGATACGCAGTATTTT. As protein: CSAFRGAFSTDTQYF.

This clonotype was recorded at least ten times. The rearrangement joins TRBV6-4 to TRBJ2-1; TRBD1 agrees at 8 bases. CDR1 MRHNA and CDR2 SNTAGT come from the germline V gene. The J segment lost 3 bases and the V segment lost 2 bases, leaving 9 bases of the junction unmatched. This CDR3 is 17 amino acids long. CDR3 amino acids: CASSDTLTGGFYNEQFF. CDR3 nucleotide sequence: TGTGCCAGCAGTGACACCCTTACAGGGGGATTCTACAATGAGCAGTTCTTC.

The chain uses TRBV7-8 and TRBJ1-1; D possibly corresponds to TRBD1 (6 bases). This CDR3 has 15 amino acids. V was pared by 2 bases and J by 1 base, with 11 bases between. The germline V gene has CDR1 SGHVS and CDR2 FQNEAQ. CDR3 DNA sequence: TGTGCCAGCAGCTTATTGCTGGGGGCGAACACTGAAGCTTTCTTT. It is translated as CASSLLLGANTEAFF.

This clonotype was observed at least ten times. The chain joins TRBV24-1 to TRBJ2-1; 8 positions agree with TRBD1. V was pared by 4 bases and J by 8 bases, with 6 bases of the junction left unmatched. The V gene's germline CDR1 is KGHDR and CDR2 SFDVKD. This CDR3 region has 14 residues. The CDR3 DNA reads as TGTGCCACCAGTGACCTACAGGGGGTACATGAGCAGTTCTTC. Protein: CATSDLQGVHEQFF.

This rearrangement joins TRBV9 to TRBJ2-2; D is possibly TRBD1 or TRBD2 (5 bases each). This CDR3 is 11 amino acids long. V was trimmed by 3 bases and J by 9 bases, leaving 6 bases between them. Germline loops: CDR1 SGDLS, CDR2 YYNGEE. CDR3 in amino acids: CASSGGRELFF. The CDR3 region has the DNA TGTGCCAGCAGCGGGGGGAGGGAGCTGTTTTTT.

V usage is TRBV7-2 and J usage is TRBJ2-3; 8 nucleotides agree with TRBD2. V trimming: 6 bases; J trimming: 2 bases; junction bases outside the gene matches: 4. The CDR3 runs to 14 residues. Germline V CDR1 and CDR2: SGHTA, FQGNSA. This CDR3 is CASRERGYTDTQYF. CDR3 nucleotide sequence: TGTGCCAGCAGAGAGCGGGGGTACACAGATACGCAGTATTTT.

Many counts were recorded for this clonotype. The chain combines TRBV27 with TRBJ2-1; D possibly matches TRBD1 or TRBD2 (5 bases each). Germline CDR1 is MNHEY and CDR2 is SMNVEV (reference sequence). V was clipped by 4 bases and J by 2 bases, with 12 bases between them. There are 15 residues in the CDR3. The CDR3 bases are TGTGCCAGCAGTTCGTACTGGGACCCCTACAATGAGCAGTTCTTC. It translates to CASSSYWDPYNEQFF.

At least ten counts were recorded for this clonotype. The chain employs TRBV2 and TRBJ1-1, with 7 bases lining up with TRBD1. The CDR3 runs to 13 residues. Germline CDR1 SNHLY, CDR2 FYNNEI. Trimming at V came to 8 bases and at J to 4 bases, leaving 7 bases not matched to a gene. The CDR3 DNA reads as TGTGCCAGCGCAGAACAGGGGCCCACTGAAGCTTTCTTT. Its protein is CASAEQGPTEAFF.

This clonotype was counted a few times. J is TRBJ1-6 and V is TRBV6-5; D is perhaps TRBD1 (6 bases). The CDR3 spans 17 residues. Trimming took off 1 base at V and 2 bases at J, with 12 bases between the two ends. The germline CDR1 and CDR2 sequences are MNHEY and SVGAGI. CDR3 region: CASSYLWTVAYNSPLHF. The CDR3 nucleotides are TGTGCCAGCAGTTACTTATGGACAGTTGCCTATAATTCACCCCTCCACTTT.

This chain joins TRBV7-8 and TRBJ2-3, with D tentatively TRBD2 (6 bases). CDR3 size: 13 residues. Trimming stripped 4 bases from V and 6 bases from J, with 11 bases between. Germline V gene sequence: CDR1 SGHVS, CDR2 FQNEAQ. The CDR3 DNA follows: TGTGCCAGCAGCTACTTCAGCGGGGATACGCAGTATTTT. Translation gives CASSYFSGDTQYF.

A few counts support this clonotype. The chain joins TRBV12-3 or TRBV12-4 to TRBJ1-1; D call uncertain. Between the trimmed V and J ends, which lost 6 bases and 1 base, there was a span of 9 bases. CDR3 length: 13 residues. The CDR3 is CASRRRENTEAFF. The CDR3 coding sequence is TGTGCCAGCAGGCGAAGGGAGAACACTGAAGCTTTCTTT.

The chain joins TRBV7-9 to TRBJ1-2; D call uncertain. CDR1 and CDR2 from the germline V gene are SEHNR and FQNEAQ (reference sequence). The CDR3 length is 15 residues. Trimming shortened V by 1 base and J by 1 base, and 10 bases separated the two germline ends. Written as DNA, the CDR3 is TGTGCCAGCAGCTTAGGCTCGTCGCGTAACTATGGCTACACCTTC. Translated, it gives CASSLGSSRNYGYTF.

The table lists this clonotype with a few counts. The chain combines TRBV2 with TRBJ1-1; D is unresolved. The CDR3 is 11 residues long. The V and J ends lost 7 bases and 3 bases respectively, with 6 bases between them. Germline CDR1 and CDR2: SNHLY and FYNNEI. The DNA of the CDR3 is TGTGCCAGCACGGGGTACACTGAAGCTTTCTTT. This gives the protein CASTGYTEAFF.

This sequence joins TRBV12-3 or TRBV12-4 and TRBJ1-1; no clear D. The CDR3 spans 18 residues. The CDR3 sequence is CTRSEWVWHFGVNTEAFF. The CDR3 DNA reads as TGTACCCGCAGTGAGTGGGTTTGGCATTTCGGGGTGAACACTGAAGCTTTCTTT.

The genes are TRBV29-1 and TRBJ2-7, with D possibly being TRBD1 (6 bases). Trimming cost V 1 base and J 2 bases, with 15 bases left between them. The CDR3 is 15 amino acids. Per the germline V gene, CDR1 is SQVTM and CDR2 is ANQGSEA. The CDR3 coding sequence is TGCAGCGTTGAAGGTTACTCCCAGGGGCCCTACGAGCAGTACTTC. Residues: CSVEGYSQGPYEQYF.

The chain couples TRBV4-3 to TRBJ1-1, with D possibly TRBD1 on 6 matching bases. Germline CDR1 LGHNA, CDR2 YSLEER. V lost 0 bases to trimming and J lost 3 bases, with 11 bases between them. The CDR3 covers 15 residues. Written as DNA, the CDR3 is TGCGCCAGCAGCCAAGATCGGGCAGGGGACACTGAAGCTTTCTTT. Translating gives CASSQDRAGDTEAFF.

The chain combines TRBV12-3 or TRBV12-4 with TRBJ2-1, with 12 bases lining up with TRBD1. The CDR3 runs 15 residues. The J segment lost 8 bases and the V segment lost 6 bases, leaving 8 bases of the junction unmatched. The CDR3 nucleotides are TGTGCCAGCAGCACCGGGACAGGGGGCTTACATGAGCAGTTCTTC. Translation gives CASSTGTGGLHEQFF.